Following are 25 T cell receptor beta chains from one sample sequenced in a study of blood T cell repertoires in COVID-19. Generated by immunoSEQ multiplex PCR, the TCRdb table keeps only in-frame clones and is missing some. Among about 250,000 clones, around 88% were seen once, and the ten largest hold about 1.3%. The material sequenced was peripheral blood. These receptors originate from a man older than 75 with acute or convalescent COVID-19.

The chain carries TRBV30 and TRBJ1-4; TRBD1 is a possible D gene (5 bases). The CDR3 extends over 18 amino acids. With 2 bases removed from V and 5 bases from J, the gap between germline ends came to 24 bases. Germline V gene lookup returns CDR1 GTSNPN and CDR2 SVGIG (reference sequence). The CDR3 loop reads CAWSPLRNRRGENEKLFF. Here the CDR3 DNA reads TGTGCCTGGAGTCCCCTACGGAACCGACGGGGGGAAAATGAAAAACTGTTTTTT. The full variable domain, with the rest looked up from reference TRBV30 and TRBJ1-4, is SQTIHQWPATLVQPVGSPLSLECTVEGTSNPNLYWYRQAAGRGLQLLFYSVGIGQISSEVPQNLSASRPQDRQFILSSKKLLLSDSGFYLCAWSPLRNRRGENEKLFFGSGTQLSVL.

The chain recombines TRBV7-8 with TRBJ2-5; 9 nucleotides agree with TRBD2. Germline assignment: CDR1 SGHVS and CDR2 FQNEAQ. V was clipped by 2 bases and J by 1 base; unmatched bases: 11. The CDR3 totals 18 residues. The CDR3 DNA sequence: TGTGCCAGCAGCTTAAGGTTGGGCGGGGGGGCCTTCCAAGAGACCCAGTACTTC. Translation: CASSLRLGGGAFQETQYF.

A single count supports this clone. The genes are TRBV4-2 and TRBJ2-7; the match to TRBD2 covers 8 bases. This CDR3 region has 18 residues. V was clipped by 3 bases and J by 3 bases; unmatched bases: 16. The germline V gene has CDR1 LGHNA and CDR2 YNFKEQ. The CDR3, as DNA: TGTGCCAGCAGCCAGAACGCCCGTCGGTGGCGGGAGGACTACGAGCAGTACTTC. Protein sequence: CASSQNARRWREDYEQYF.

The rearrangement links TRBV7-2 to TRBJ2-5, with unresolved D. Germline V gene sequence: CDR1 SGHTA, CDR2 FQGNSA. V was trimmed by 7 bases and J by 1 base, leaving 13 bases between them. The CDR3 totals 14 residues. In DNA form, the CDR3 reads TGTGCCAGCACCCACGACGGGTTCCAAGAGACCCAGTACTTC. Its protein product is CASTHDGFQETQYF.

The chain carries TRBV7-2 and TRBJ2-7; 11 nucleotides align to TRBD2. Trimming cost V 1 base and J 2 bases; bases outside gene matches: 4. The germline gives CDR1 SGHTA, CDR2 FQGNSA. The CDR3 is 16 residues long. CDR3 residues: CASSLGGTSGAYEQYF. The CDR3 nucleotides are TGTGCCAGCAGCTTAGGGGGGACTAGCGGAGCCTACGAGCAGTACTTC.

The CDR3 sequence: CSVRQGNEQYF. The CDR3 DNA sequence: TGCAGCGTTCGACAGGGGAACGAGCAGTACTTC. This chain links TRBV29-1 with TRBJ2-7; 8 nucleotides align to TRBD1. With 5 bases clipped from V and 5 bases from J, the junction kept 2 bases outside the gene matches. The germline gives CDR1 SQVTM, CDR2 ANQGSEA. The CDR3 spans 11 residues.

The CDR3 bases are TGCGCCAGCAGGACGGGGCAGGGGAATGGGTACACTGAAGCTTTCTTT. Protein: CASRTGQGNGYTEAFF. The genes are TRBV4-3 and TRBJ1-1, with a possible D match to TRBD1 (6 bases). V lost 6 bases and J lost 3, with 20 bases in between. The CDR3 is 16 residues long. The germline V gene encodes CDR1 LGHNA and CDR2 YSLEER.

This chain uses TRBV9 with TRBJ2-3, with TRBD2 identical over 8 bases. Germline CDR1 is SGDLS and CDR2 is YYNGEE. The CDR3 length is 15 residues. Unmatched junction bases numbered 4, after V lost 0 bases and J lost 4 bases. The CDR3 loop reads CASSVEGLDPDTQYF. The CDR3 nucleotides read TGTGCCAGCAGCGTAGAGGGACTAGATCCAGATACGCAGTATTTT.

J is TRBJ2-1 and V is TRBV5-1; weak D call: TRBD1 (6 bases). Between the trimmed V and J ends, which lost 4 bases and 6 bases, there was a span of 17 bases. Germline CDR1 and CDR2: SGHRS and YFSETQ. The CDR3 loop spans 15 amino acids. The CDR3 nucleotides read TGCGCCAGCAGCCCTCTCGGCTGGGGGCCCAATGAGCAGTTCTTC. It codes for CASSPLGWGPNEQFF.

V usage is TRBV5-5 and J usage is TRBJ1-6; D is undetermined. This CDR3 is built from 14 residues. Trimming took off 0 bases at V and 6 bases at J, with 7 bases between the two ends. Germline V lookup: CDR1 SGHKS, CDR2 YYEKEE (reference sequence). CDR3 DNA: TGTGCCAGCAGCTTGGGTCAGATTAATTCACCCCTCCACTTT. As protein: CASSLGQINSPLHF.

The CDR3 nucleotides are TGTGCCAGCAGCTTAGGAGGGAACAGACATCAGCCCCAGCATTTT. Protein: CASSLGGNRHQPQHF. The V gene is TRBV11-2, the J gene TRBJ1-5, with D unclear. This CDR3 is built from 15 residues. The germline V gene has CDR1 SGHAT and CDR2 FQNNGV. The V end lost 1 base, the J end lost 5 bases, and 12 bases lay between the germline ends.

The CDR3 protein is CASSMGRQETQYF. The DNA of the CDR3 is TGTGCCAGTAGTATGGGCAGGCAAGAGACCCAGTACTTC. The chain recombines TRBV19 with TRBJ2-5, with D unresolved. The CDR3 spans 13 residues. Germline V gene sequence: CDR1 LNHDA, CDR2 SQIVND (reference sequence). With 3 bases removed from V and 2 bases from J, the gap between germline ends came to 7 bases. Full variable domain (outside the CDR3, taken from reference TRBV19 and TRBJ2-5): DGGITQSPKYLFRKEGQNVTLSCEQNLNHDAMYWYRQDPGQGLRLIYYSQIVNDFQKGDIAEGYSVSREKKESFPLTVTSAQKNPTAFYLCASSMGRQETQYFGPGTRLLVL.

With regard to this clone: One end of the junction fails to match germline, which may point to a read error. This sequence joins TRBV6-6 and TRBJ2-3, with 7 bases that match TRBD1. This CDR3 has 14 residues. Germline V lookup: CDR1 MNHNY, CDR2 SVGAGI (reference sequence). DNA for the CDR3: TGTGCCAGCAGTTTGGACAGGAGCATAGATACGCAGTATTTT. It is translated as CASSLDRSIDTQYF.

The chain uses TRBV9 and TRBJ2-5, with D perhaps TRBD2 (6 bases). This CDR3 spans 14 amino acids. The germline gives CDR1 SGDLS, CDR2 YYNGEE. Trimming cost V 2 bases and J 5 bases, with 13 bases left between them. The CDR3 DNA reads as TGTGCCAGCAGCGTTTCCGGGGGAGATGAGACCCAGTACTTC. This encodes CASSVSGGDETQYF.

This chain connects TRBV11-2 to TRBJ1-5; D ambiguous. This CDR3 has 14 amino acids. Germline CDR1 reads SGHAT; CDR2 reads FQNNGV. The V end lost 0 bases, the J end lost 0 bases, and 3 bases lay between the germline ends. The CDR3 sequence: CASSLDYSNQPQHF. The CDR3 nucleotides read TGTGCCAGCAGCTTAGATTATAGCAATCAGCCCCAGCATTTT. Full variable domain (outside the CDR3, taken from reference TRBV11-2 and TRBJ1-5): EAGVAQSPRYKIIEKRQSVAFWCNPISGHATLYWYQQILGQGPKLLIQFQNNGVVDDSQLPKDRFSAERLKGVDSTLKIQPAKLEDSAVYLCASSLDYSNQPQHFGDGTRLSIL.

The chain employs TRBV11-2 and TRBJ1-3; 8 nucleotides line up with TRBD1. From germline, CDR1 is SGHAT and CDR2 FQNNGV. This CDR3 has 16 residues. V dropped 5 bases and J dropped 3; count of bases not matched to a gene: 9. The CDR3 here is CASSTGQGSFGNTIYF. The DNA for the CDR3 is TGTGCCAGCAGCACCGGACAGGGCAGCTTTGGAAACACCATATATTTT.

The CDR3 sequence is CASSQERDDRYNTDTQYF. The CDR3, as DNA: TGCGCCAGCAGCCAAGAGAGAGATGACAGATATAACACAGATACGCAGTATTTT. This chain connects TRBV4-3 to TRBJ2-3; possibly TRBD1 for D (5 bases). CDR3 length: 18 amino acids. CDR1 and CDR2 from the germline V gene are LGHNA and YSLEER. V shed 0 bases and J shed 2 bases, with 18 bases lying between them.

This sequence joins TRBV7-3 and TRBJ2-3; 9 bases align to TRBD2. Losses at the gene ends were 6 bases for V and 9 bases for J; bases not matched to a gene: 7. The CDR3 totals 13 residues. CDR1 is SGHTA, CDR2 FQGTGA, per germline. CDR3 coding DNA: TGTGCCAGCAGTAGCGGGAGTTTAGTCACGCAGTATTTT. Translated: CASSSGSLVTQYF.

Regarding this clone: Additional DNA sequences in this sample encode the identical CDR3. This chain joins TRBV7-8 and TRBJ1-5, with no clear D. The germline V and J ends were trimmed by 5 bases and 3 bases, with 8 bases remaining between them. Germline CDR1 is SGHVS and CDR2 is FQNEAQ. The CDR3 spans 13 residues. The CDR3 region is CASSKTDNQPQHF. The CDR3 DNA is TGTGCCAGCAGCAAAACAGACAATCAGCCCCAGCATTTT. Full variable domain (outside the CDR3, taken from reference TRBV7-8 and TRBJ1-5): GAGVSQSPRYKVAKRGQDVALRCDPISGHVSLFWYQQALGQGPEFLTYFQNEAQLDKSGLPSDRFFAERPEGSVSTLKIQRTQQEDSAVYLCASSKTDNQPQHFGDGTRLSIL.

The sample holds one count of this clone. This sequence joins TRBV7-8 and TRBJ1-2; no clear D gene. The CDR3 contains 14 residues. CDR1 SGHVS and CDR2 FQNEAQ come from the germline V gene. V was shortened by 0 bases and J by 8 bases, with 13 bases between the two germline ends. CDR3 sequence reads: CASSLAPTPGGYTF. The CDR3 nucleotides are TGTGCCAGCAGCTTAGCGCCCACCCCCGGGGGCTACACCTTC.

The chain joins TRBV13 to TRBJ2-2, with TRBD2 matching over 10 bases. The CDR3 runs 18 residues. Germline loops: CDR1 PRHDT, CDR2 FYEKMQ (reference sequence). V dropped 5 bases and J dropped 2; count of bases not matched to a gene: 11. The CDR3 reads CASSPQSGTSENTGELFF. The CDR3 DNA reads as TGTGCCAGCAGCCCACAATCCGGGACTAGCGAAAACACCGGGGAGCTGTTTTTT.

V usage is TRBV28 and J usage is TRBJ1-2, with a tentative D call TRBD1 (6 bases). There are 13 residues in the CDR3. Germline assignment: CDR1 MDHEN and CDR2 SYDVKM. V dropped 6 bases and J dropped 5 bases, with 13 bases sitting between them. The CDR3 protein is CASRQGPQYGYTF. The CDR3 DNA is TGTGCCAGCAGACAGGGACCCCAGTATGGCTACACCTTC.

The V gene is TRBV27, the J gene TRBJ2-2; D remains ambiguous. CDR3 size: 12 residues. Per the germline V gene, CDR1 is MNHEY and CDR2 is SMNVEV (reference sequence). V lost 7 bases and J 0 bases, leaving 3 bases between the germline ends. CDR3 residues: CASNTNTGELFF. CDR3 DNA sequence: TGTGCCAGCAACACGAACACCGGGGAGCTGTTTTTT.

This clone came up once. The gene calls are TRBV11-3 and TRBJ2-1, with TRBD2 as a possible D gene (7 bases). V lost 3 bases and J lost 8, with 11 bases in between. The CDR3 has 13 amino acids. Germline CDR1 SGHNT, CDR2 YENEEA. The DNA for the CDR3 is TGTGCCAGCAGCTTGGGGGGGGCGGATGAGCAGTTCTTC. This gives the protein CASSLGGADEQFF.

The rearrangement joins TRBV5-1 to TRBJ2-1; a weak D match, TRBD1 (6 bases). The length of the CDR3 is 15 residues. The V gene lost 0 bases and the J gene lost 0 bases, with 7 bases spanning the gap. Germline CDR1 and CDR2: SGHRS and YFSETQ. The CDR3 DNA reads as TGCGCCAGCAGCTTGGAGGACAGCTCCTACAATGAGCAGTTCTTC. Translated, it gives CASSLEDSSYNEQFF.